This T cell receptor beta chain was found in a study of identical twins. One entry per CDR3 protein, called by TCRdb with MiXCR from the 5' RACE reads. Of around 450,000 distinct CDR3 sequences listed, about 14% are singletons. This clonotype has at least ten counts. The CDR3 contains 13 residues. Germline-derived CDR1 and CDR2 are SQVTM and ANQGSEA. V lost 4 bases and J 4 bases, leaving 14 bases between the germline ends. The data were also submitted as part of a second study, on yellow fever vaccine responses in identical twins.

This receptor was identified in a woman between 18 and 29 years old in good health. Specimen: CD4+ T cells sorted from blood. V is TRBV29-1 and J is TRBJ2-7; perhaps TRBD1 as D (5 bases). CDR3 amino acids: CSVAQTALYEQYF. In DNA, the CDR3 is TGCAGCGTTGCCCAGACAGCACTTTACGAGCAGTACTTC.